The table lists the clone carrying this T cell receptor (beta chain) with a few counts. CDR1 and CDR2 from the germline V gene are LGHDT and YNNKEL (reference sequence). The CDR3 length is 15 residues. V dropped 6 bases and J dropped 5; count of bases not matched to a gene: 7. The data derive from a study of blood T cells in healthy people across ages. Primers used in a second PCR of about 7 to 11 cycles were a sample-barcoded 5' primer and a J-beta primer mix. Via MiXCR, TCRdb re-called the 5' RACE reads, giving one row per CDR3 protein. The data contain some 700,000 distinct CDR3 sequences, about a fifth of them singletons.

The V and J genes are TRBV3-1 and TRBJ2-5; 12 bases are a match to TRBD2. Sequencing used blood. This clonotype originated in a man aged 65 to 79 in good health. In DNA, the CDR3 is TGTGCCAGCAGACCCGGACTAGCGGGGATGGAGACCCAGTACTTC. As protein: CASRPGLAGMETQYF.